One and the same sample provided the 30 T cell receptor beta chains below, sequenced in a study of early T cells in non-severe SARS-CoV-2 infection. Using its own MiXCR run on the 5' RACE reads, TCRdb lists one record per CDR3 protein. The sample records roughly 97,000 distinct CDR3 sequences, around 10% being singletons. Sample: whole blood, taken at baseline. All receptors derive from an adult who was a healthcare worker with PCR-confirmed SARS-CoV-2 infection or an uninfected control (not recorded which).

This chain joins TRBV2 and TRBJ1-6, with no clear D. Germline assignment: CDR1 SNHLY and CDR2 FYNNEI. The V gene lost 6 bases and the J gene lost 12 bases, with 18 bases spanning the gap. This CDR3 is 14 amino acids long. CDR3 sequence (DNA): TGTGCCAGCAGAGATGACGGTCCGATGGGACCCCTCCACTTT. Translated, it gives CASRDDGPMGPLHF.

This chain connects TRBV6-6 to TRBJ2-7; 8 nucleotides agree with TRBD1. This CDR3 spans 14 amino acids. The V and J ends lost 6 bases and 5 bases, in that order; junction bases with no gene match: 9. Germline CDR1 and CDR2: MNHNY and SVGAGI (reference sequence). The CDR3 here is CASRWTGLSHEQYF. The DNA for the CDR3 is TGTGCCAGCAGATGGACAGGGCTTTCCCACGAGCAGTACTTC.

This rearrangement joins TRBV9 to TRBJ2-3; tentatively, D is TRBD1 (6 bases). V lost 4 bases, J lost 1 base, and 10 bases lay in between. The CDR3 has 14 residues. The germline gives CDR1 SGDLS, CDR2 YYNGEE. The CDR3 sequence: CASSFRTGTDTQYF. The CDR3 coding sequence is TGTGCCAGCAGCTTCCGGACAGGCACAGATACGCAGTATTTT.

CDR3 in DNA: TGTGCCAGCAGCGTAGCGGGGGCTCCAAATGAGCAGTTCTTC. Its translation: CASSVAGAPNEQFF. The gene calls are TRBV9 and TRBJ2-1, with D perhaps being TRBD1 or TRBD2 (6 bases each). The CDR3 has 14 residues. The germline V gene has CDR1 SGDLS and CDR2 YYNGEE. The V end lost 0 bases, the J end lost 7 bases, and 11 bases lay between the germline ends.

This clonotype has only a few counts. This CDR3 is CSATGTGFPPQHF. DNA of the CDR3: TGCAGTGCCACCGGGACAGGATTCCCCCCCCAGCATTTT. The chain joins TRBV20-1 to TRBJ1-5, with 8 bases identical to TRBD1. The V gene's germline CDR1 is DFQATT and CDR2 SNEGSKA (reference sequence). The length of the CDR3 is 13 residues. V lost 6 bases to trimming and J lost 10 bases; unmatched junction nucleotides: 11.

This clonotype showed up just a few times. The chain employs TRBV29-1 and TRBJ2-7, with 11 positions matching TRBD2. The CDR3 contains 13 residues. Germline lookup yields CDR1 SQVTM and CDR2 ANQGSEA. The V segment lost 5 bases and the J segment 4 bases; nucleotides outside the gene matches: 4. CDR3 coding DNA: TGCAGCGTTCTAGCGGGAGGACGGTACGAGCAGTACTTC. This encodes CSVLAGGRYEQYF.

The chain joins TRBV20-1 to TRBJ2-3, with D perhaps given as TRBD1 or TRBD2 (6 bases each). Germline V gene lookup returns CDR1 DFQATT and CDR2 SNEGSKA (reference sequence). V gave up 3 bases and J gave up 2 bases, with 12 bases separating them. The CDR3 extends over 14 amino acids. In DNA form, the CDR3 reads TGCAGTGCTAGTGGAGGGGGAACCACAGATACGCAGTATTTT. It codes for CSASGGGTTDTQYF.

This clonotype was detected many times. The genes are TRBV7-6 and TRBJ2-2; D could derive from TRBD1 or TRBD2 (5 bases each). V gave up 0 bases and J gave up 6 bases, with 14 bases separating them. The CDR3 sequence is 16 residues long. CDR1 and CDR2 from the germline V gene are SGHVS and FNYEAQ. This CDR3 is CASSLARGVDAGELFF. The CDR3 DNA sequence: TGTGCCAGCAGCTTAGCGAGGGGAGTCGACGCCGGGGAGCTGTTTTTT.

This clonotype occurred a few times. J is TRBJ2-2 and V is TRBV12-3 or TRBV12-4; possibly TRBD1 for D (6 bases). V gave up 7 bases and J gave up 3 bases, with 21 bases separating them. The CDR3 has 17 amino acids. The CDR3 loop is CASMQGISDEYTGELFF. The CDR3 nucleotides read TGTGCCAGCATGCAGGGGATCAGCGATGAATACACCGGGGAGCTGTTTTTT.

J is TRBJ2-2 and V is TRBV12-3 or TRBV12-4, with D possibly being TRBD1 or TRBD2 (5 bases each). Deletions cut 3 bases from V and 9 bases from J, with 20 bases between. The CDR3 is 16 amino acids. The CDR3 here is CASSFSGPGPIRELFF. In DNA, the CDR3 is TGTGCCAGCAGTTTTTCCGGCCCGGGGCCTATAAGGGAGCTGTTTTTT.

The rearrangement links TRBV5-5 to TRBJ2-6, with a tentative D call TRBD1 (6 bases). Per germline, CDR1 SGHKS and CDR2 YYEKEE (reference sequence). Trimming removed 1 base from V and 1 base from J, with 12 bases in between. This CDR3 comprises 17 residues. Here the CDR3 reads CASSLSTGLSGANVLTF. In DNA, the CDR3 is TGTGCCAGCAGCTTGTCGACAGGCCTATCTGGGGCCAACGTCCTGACTTTC.

The rearrangement links TRBV12-1 to TRBJ2-5; TRBD1 is the table's D call and was not checked against the DNA. TRBV12-1 is deemed a pseudogene. CDR3 length: 15 residues. The CDR3 DNA sequence: TGTGCCAGCAGCGCCGACAGGGGTGTGAATGAGACCCAGTACTTC. Translation: CASSADRGVNETQYF.

This clonotype has a count of ten or more. The rearrangement links TRBV20-1 to TRBJ2-3; D remains unclear. V lost 2 bases, J lost 1 base, and 4 bases lay in between. CDR1 is DFQATT, CDR2 SNEGSKA, per germline (reference sequence). This CDR3 comprises 12 residues. The CDR3 loop reads CSARWGTDTQYF. CDR3 nucleotide sequence: TGCAGTGCTAGATGGGGCACAGATACGCAGTATTTT.

This clonotype was picked up many times. The V and J genes are TRBV24-1 and TRBJ2-2; D ambiguous. V was clipped by 10 bases and J by 2 bases, with 7 bases between them. From germline, CDR1 is KGHDR and CDR2 SFDVKD. The CDR3 consists of 12 residues. CDR3 sequence (DNA): TGTGCCACAAGCAGCAACACCGGGGAGCTGTTTTTT. It yields the protein CATSSNTGELFF.

This clonotype came up many times. This chain links TRBV14 with TRBJ2-1; D is perhaps TRBD2 (5 bases). From germline, CDR1 is SGHDN and CDR2 FVKESK. This CDR3 is 16 amino acids long. V dropped 2 bases and J dropped 5 bases, with 16 bases sitting between them. The CDR3 protein is CASSQRRGNTNNEQFF. CDR3 sequence (DNA): TGTGCCAGCAGCCAACGACGAGGGAATACGAACAATGAGCAGTTCTTC.

This clonotype was seen many times. The chain links TRBV6-2 or TRBV6-3 to TRBJ2-4; TRBD1 matches at 9 bases. Looked up from germline, CDR1 is MNHEY and CDR2 is SVGEGT. The CDR3 is 16 residues long. V was pared by 7 bases and J by 1 base, with 8 bases of the junction left unmatched. The chain's CDR3 is CASNTGGALAKNIQYF. CDR3 nucleotide sequence: TGTGCCAGCAATACAGGGGGCGCTTTGGCCAAAAACATTCAGTACTTC.

The genes are TRBV19 and TRBJ2-7; possible D gene TRBD2, 7 bases. The CDR3 length is 15 residues. The V end lost 0 bases, the J end lost 1 base, and 10 bases lay between the germline ends. Germline assignment: CDR1 LNHDA and CDR2 SQIVND (reference sequence). The CDR3 DNA reads as TGTGCCAGTAGTATAGAAGCGGGACAATCCTACGAGCAGTACTTC. This sequence encodes CASSIEAGQSYEQYF.

V and J are TRBV6-5 and TRBJ2-1; no reliable D call. The germline CDR1 and CDR2 sequences are MNHEY and SVGAGI. V was pared by 5 bases and J by 4 bases, with 12 bases between. There are 14 residues in the CDR3. The CDR3 sequence is CASSSRDGYNEQFF. The CDR3 DNA reads as TGTGCCAGCAGTAGCCGTGATGGATACAATGAGCAGTTCTTC.

Concerning this clonotype: With a much larger clone just one base away, this may be a read error. This chain joins TRBV7-3 and TRBJ2-3; TRBD2 is a possible D gene (6 bases). The germline V and J ends were trimmed by 5 bases and 6 bases, with 9 bases remaining between them. Germline values: CDR1 SGHTA, CDR2 FQGTGA. CDR3 size: 12 residues. CDR3 region: CASSRDSDTQYF. The CDR3 DNA reads TGTGCCAGCAGCCGGGACTCCGATACGCAGTATTTT.

In this sample, this clonotype turned up many times. The chain has TRBV11-2 and TRBJ2-1; 10 nucleotides align to TRBD2. Germline trimming cut 1 base from V and 5 bases from J; bases unmatched to any gene: 5. The germline V gene encodes CDR1 SGHAT and CDR2 FQNNGV. This CDR3 is built from 16 residues. The CDR3 spells CASSLGTSGTDNEQFF. CDR3 coding DNA: TGTGCCAGCAGCTTAGGGACTAGCGGTACCGACAATGAGCAGTTCTTC.

This clonotype came up a few times. The chain couples TRBV10-1 to TRBJ2-7; TRBD1 matches at 7 bases. This CDR3 comprises 15 residues. Germline V gene data show CDR1 as WNHNN and CDR2 as SYGVQD (reference sequence). Trimming took 3 bases from V and 6 from J; bases not matched to a gene: 11. In nucleotides, the CDR3 is TGCGCCAGCAGTGATTTAGGGGGCCCTCCCCTCGAGCAGTACTTC. Its protein product is CASSDLGGPPLEQYF.

This clonotype was detected many times. V and J are TRBV20-1 and TRBJ1-1, with D unclear. Germline V gives CDR1 DFQATT, CDR2 SNEGSKA (reference sequence). The ends were cut back, 0 bases at V and 5 bases at J, with 19 bases in the middle. CDR3 length equals 16 residues. The CDR3: CSARDSRDEGKTEAFF. CDR3 DNA: TGCAGTGCTAGAGATTCGAGAGATGAGGGAAAAACTGAAGCTTTCTTT.

By sample share, this clonotype is medium-sized. The genes are TRBV29-1 and TRBJ1-1; D possibly corresponds to TRBD1 (5 bases). V was trimmed by 3 bases and J by 6 bases, leaving 14 bases between them. Germline V gene sequence: CDR1 SQVTM, CDR2 ANQGSEA. This CDR3 has 13 residues. CDR3 region: CSVDRSGGAEAFF. The CDR3 nucleotides are TGCAGCGTTGACCGGAGCGGGGGTGCTGAAGCTTTCTTT.

The genes are TRBV20-1 and TRBJ1-6; D call uncertain. Trimming left V 2 bases short and J 10 bases short, with 18 bases between. This CDR3 is built from 15 residues. Germline lookup yields CDR1 DFQATT and CDR2 SNEGSKA (reference sequence). The CDR3 bases are TGCAGTGCTAGAATGGGCGGTAATTCAAGATCACCCCTCCACTTT. Translation gives CSARMGGNSRSPLHF.

Many counts were recorded for this clonotype. This sequence joins TRBV6-6 and TRBJ2-3; D gene ambiguous. This CDR3 is 13 amino acids long. The germline V gene has CDR1 MNHNY and CDR2 SVGAGI (reference sequence). V shed 3 bases and J shed 0 bases, with 4 bases lying between them. For the CDR3, the DNA is TGTGCCAGCAGTTATGTTAGCACAGATACGCAGTATTTT. Amino acid sequence: CASSYVSTDTQYF.

The J gene is TRBJ2-1, the V gene TRBV7-9; D not certain. Germline V lookup: CDR1 SEHNR, CDR2 FQNEAQ (reference sequence). Trimming took off 8 bases at V and 9 bases at J, with 11 bases between the two ends. The CDR3 is 11 residues long. For the CDR3, the DNA is TGTGCCAGCTTCTTTGCGTCTGAGCAGTTCTTC. As protein: CASFFASEQFF.

This clonotype was counted between two and nine times. This chain uses TRBV27 with TRBJ2-7; D perhaps matches TRBD1 (5 bases). The germline V gene encodes CDR1 MNHEY and CDR2 SMNVEV (reference sequence). Between the trimmed V and J ends, which lost 8 bases and 7 bases, there was a span of 18 bases. CDR3 length equals 13 residues. CDR3 in DNA: TGTGCCAGCGGCAGGGTGTCCGATGAGGAGCAGTACTTC. Amino acids: CASGRVSDEEQYF.

This clonotype appeared a few times. The chain couples TRBV12-3 or TRBV12-4 to TRBJ1-6; D is perhaps TRBD1 (5 bases). The CDR3 consists of 15 residues. V was clipped by 5 bases and J by 5 bases, with 13 bases between them. CDR3 nucleotides: TGTGCCAGCAGTGTCGCGGGACCGGATAATTCACCCCTCCACTTT. Protein: CASSVAGPDNSPLHF.

This chain links TRBV29-1 with TRBJ1-3; D uncertain. With 7 bases removed from V and 0 bases from J, the gap between germline ends came to 16 bases. Looked up from germline, CDR1 is SQVTM and CDR2 is ANQGSEA. The CDR3 sequence is 15 residues long. As DNA, the CDR3 is TGCAGCGCTAGACTGTTCACGAGCTCTGGAAACACCATATATTTT. It is translated as CSARLFTSSGNTIYF.

This clonotype occurred many times. This rearrangement joins TRBV7-9 to TRBJ2-4; tentatively, D is TRBD1 (6 bases). Between the trimmed V and J ends, which lost 2 bases and 1 base, there was a span of 21 bases. The CDR3 extends over 19 amino acids. Germline V gives CDR1 SEHNR, CDR2 FQNEAQ (reference sequence). As DNA, the CDR3 is TGTGCCAGCAGCTTAACCTTCCCTACAGGGATGAGGGCCAAAAACATTCAGTACTTC. Encoded protein: CASSLTFPTGMRAKNIQYF.